This passage covers 27 T cell receptor beta chains from one sample sequenced in a study of cytomegalovirus exposure and HLA in healthy donors. The primer mix had 60 Vbeta and 13 Jbeta primers. Clones were read by immunoSEQ multiplex PCR, and TCRdb kept only the in-frame ones, dropping some. This sample yields about 130,000 clones, of which roughly 70% are seen a single time; roughly 7.3% belongs to the top ten. The sequencing input was PBMCs. The receptors stem from a man aged 30 to 45 in good health and CMV-seronegative.

This sequence joins TRBV7-6 and TRBJ2-1; weak D call: TRBD1 (5 bases). In germline, CDR1 is SGHVS, CDR2 FNYEAQ. The CDR3 has 16 amino acids. Deletions cut 1 base from V and 5 bases from J, with 15 bases between. Written as DNA, the CDR3 is TGTGCCAGCAGCTTAGTTGACAGCCGGTGGGACAATGAGCAGTTCTTC. Residues: CASSLVDSRWDNEQFF.

The V gene is TRBV7-6, the J gene TRBJ1-4; D gene uncertain. CDR1 SGHVS and CDR2 FNYEAQ come from the germline V gene. Trimming cost V 1 base and J 8 bases, with 17 bases left between them. This CDR3 has 16 residues. CDR3 loop: CASSLGVLSQKEKLFF. The CDR3 region has the DNA TGTGCCAGCAGCTTAGGTGTTTTGTCTCAGAAGGAAAAACTGTTTTTT.

The V call is TRBV7-2, the J call TRBJ1-2; possibly TRBD1 for D (6 bases). There are 15 residues in the CDR3. Germline-derived CDR1 and CDR2 are SGHTA and FQGNSA. The V end lost 5 bases, the J end lost 2 bases, and 15 bases lay between the germline ends. The CDR3: CASSNRDIWNYGYTF. As DNA, the CDR3 is TGTGCCAGCAGCAACCGGGACATATGGAACTATGGCTACACCTTC.

The table lists this clone with a few counts. The V gene is TRBV29-1, the J gene TRBJ2-3, with a tentative D call TRBD1 (6 bases). The germline gives CDR1 SQVTM, CDR2 ANQGSEA. V was shortened by 6 bases and J by 3 bases, with 16 bases between the two germline ends. This CDR3 contains 14 residues. CDR3 nucleotide sequence: TGCAGCGTCGTTACCGGGACAAATACAGATACGCAGTATTTT. It codes for CSVVTGTNTDTQYF.

J is TRBJ2-7 and V is TRBV15; D ambiguous. This CDR3 spans 13 amino acids. CDR1 and CDR2 from the germline V gene are LNHNV and YYDKDF (reference sequence). V gave up 11 bases and J gave up 0 bases, with 14 bases separating them. The CDR3 loop reads CASGRVGSYEQYF. The CDR3 DNA reads TGTGCCTCAGGTCGCGTTGGCTCCTACGAGCAGTACTTC.

CDR3 DNA: TGTGCCAGCAGTTCTCCGTCCCTCAACTATGGCTACACCTTC. Translation: CASSSPSLNYGYTF. This chain connects TRBV28 to TRBJ1-2; D not resolved. The CDR3 has 14 amino acids. V shed 4 bases and J shed 2 bases, with 11 bases lying between them. CDR1 is MDHEN, CDR2 SYDVKM, per germline.

This chain connects TRBV14 to TRBJ1-6, with 7 bases matching TRBD1. This CDR3 contains 20 residues. V lost 3 bases and J lost 0; bases outside the gene matches: 14. Germline CDR1 and CDR2: SGHDN and FVKESK. This CDR3 reads CASSHQSIRQGSSYNSPLHF. For the CDR3, the DNA is TGTGCCAGCAGCCACCAATCCATTCGACAGGGTAGCTCCTATAATTCACCCCTCCACTTT.

The chain is built from TRBV28 and TRBJ1-2; no clear D gene. This CDR3 is built from 14 residues. Germline lookup yields CDR1 MDHEN and CDR2 SYDVKM. The V end lost 7 bases, the J end lost 2 bases, and 14 bases lay between the germline ends. For the CDR3, the DNA is TGTGCCAGCACCCCTAATGCGAAAAACTATGGCTACACCTTC. This gives the protein CASTPNAKNYGYTF.

This clone is a singleton in its sample. V usage is TRBV4-2 and J usage is TRBJ2-3, with D perhaps TRBD1 (6 bases). CDR3 length: 16 amino acids. The germline V gene encodes CDR1 LGHNA and CDR2 YNFKEQ. The V end lost 0 bases, the J end lost 0 bases, and 10 bases lay between the germline ends. CDR3 nucleotides: TGTGCCAGCAGCCAAGAGGTGGGGGCTAGCACAGATACGCAGTATTTT. It yields the protein CASSQEVGASTDTQYF.

The chain employs TRBV5-4 and TRBJ2-7, with D possibly being TRBD2 (5 bases). Per germline, CDR1 SGHNT and CDR2 YYREEE (reference sequence). This CDR3 has 14 amino acids. Trimming took 3 bases from V and 4 from J, leaving 14 bases between them. The DNA of the CDR3 is TGTGCCAGCAGCTCCCGCCGGACTGTATACGAGCAGTACTTC. Protein product: CASSSRRTVYEQYF.

This clone was observed a few times. The chain links TRBV6-1 to TRBJ2-7, with 8 nucleotides matching TRBD2. Looked up from germline, CDR1 is MNHNS and CDR2 is SASEGT. J was trimmed by 4 bases and V by 2 bases; bases with no gene match: 4. This CDR3 has 14 residues. The DNA for the CDR3 is TGTGCCAGCAGTGAATTCCGGGGGGGGTACGAGCAGTACTTC. Translated: CASSEFRGGYEQYF.

V gene TRBV7-9 combines with J gene TRBJ1-2, with a tentative D call TRBD1 (5 bases). With 5 bases removed from V and 4 bases from J, the gap between germline ends came to 14 bases. Germline CDR1 and CDR2: SEHNR and FQNEAQ (reference sequence). The CDR3 runs to 14 residues. This chain's CDR3 is CASSPSGTGYGYTF. In nucleotides, the CDR3 is TGTGCCAGCAGCCCAAGCGGGACGGGCTATGGCTACACCTTC.

This clone was observed a handful of times. The CDR3, as DNA: TGTGCCAGCAGCTTCTCCGGGACAGGGGAGGAAAAACTGTTTTTT. Translated: CASSFSGTGEEKLFF. The chain joins TRBV7-9 to TRBJ1-4; 10 bases are shared with TRBD1. The CDR3 is 15 residues long. Germline-derived CDR1 and CDR2 are SEHNR and FQNEAQ (reference sequence). Germline trimming cut 3 bases from V and 8 bases from J; bases unmatched to any gene: 6. Looking up the rest from reference TRBV7-9 and TRBJ1-4 gives the full variable domain: DTGVSQNPRHKITKRGQNVTFRCDPISEHNRLYWYRQTLGQGPEFLTYFQNEAQLEKSRLLSDRFSAERPKGSFSTLEIQRTEQGDSAMYLCASSFSGTGEEKLFFGSGTQLSVL.

This chain joins TRBV4-1 and TRBJ2-1; no firm D call. CDR3 length: 16 residues. Trimming stripped 0 bases from V and 4 bases from J, with 13 bases between. The V gene's germline CDR1 is MGHRA and CDR2 YSYEKL. For the CDR3, the DNA is TGCGCCAGCAGCCAAGAAGCCGAGAACTCGTACAATGAGCAGTTCTTC. Translation: CASSQEAENSYNEQFF.

The CDR3 here is CASSLYGTGGYEQYF. The CDR3 nucleotides read TGTGCCAGCAGCTTATATGGGACAGGGGGCTACGAGCAGTACTTC. The chain is built from TRBV7-3 and TRBJ2-7; 11 nucleotides match TRBD1. The CDR3 has 15 amino acids. Germline V lookup: CDR1 SGHTA, CDR2 FQGTGA. With 2 bases clipped from V and 3 bases from J, the junction kept 3 bases outside the gene matches.

The gene calls are TRBV28 and TRBJ2-6; D perhaps matches TRBD1 (6 bases). V gave up 2 bases and J gave up 1 base, with 18 bases separating them. This CDR3 region has 19 residues. Germline loops: CDR1 MDHEN, CDR2 SYDVKM. CDR3 protein: CASSLREQGRGSGANVLTF. The CDR3 DNA reads TGTGCCAGCAGTTTAAGGGAACAGGGTAGAGGATCTGGGGCCAACGTCCTGACTTTC.

V gene TRBV5-5 combines with J gene TRBJ2-1; 9 bases map to TRBD2. J gave up 0 bases and V 4 bases, and 8 bases lay outside the gene matches. The CDR3 has 17 residues. The germline CDR1 and CDR2 sequences are SGHKS and YYEKEE (reference sequence). The CDR3 protein is CASSAVSGGRSYNEQFF. CDR3 sequence (DNA): TGTGCCAGCAGCGCCGTTAGCGGGGGCCGCTCCTACAATGAGCAGTTCTTC.

This rearrangement joins TRBV2 to TRBJ2-3, with 9 bases lining up with TRBD1. Germline lookup yields CDR1 SNHLY and CDR2 FYNNEI. V gave up 2 bases and J gave up 3 bases; unmatched junction bases: 6. This CDR3 is 16 amino acids long. The chain's CDR3 is CASSEWGQGSTDTQYF. The DNA for the CDR3 is TGTGCCAGCAGTGAATGGGGACAGGGTTCAACAGATACGCAGTATTTT. The full variable domain, with the rest looked up from reference TRBV2 and TRBJ2-3, is EPEVTQTPSHQVTQMGQEVILRCVPISNHLYFYWYRQILGQKVEFLVSFYNNEISEKSEIFDDQFSVERPDGSNFTLKIRSTKLEDSAMYFCASSEWGQGSTDTQYFGPGTRLTVL.

V is TRBV18 and J is TRBJ2-3; the D gene is possibly TRBD1 (5 bases). Between the trimmed V and J ends, which lost 5 bases and 4 bases, there was a span of 13 bases. The CDR3 is 14 amino acids. CDR1 and CDR2 (germline): KGHSH, LQKENI. DNA of the CDR3: TGTGCCAGCTCAGATCAGGGTCAGGCAGATACGCAGTATTTT. Translating gives CASSDQGQADTQYF.

Only one count was recorded for this clone. The rearrangement uses TRBV11-1 and TRBJ2-7, with D possibly TRBD1 on 6 matching bases. V lost 5 bases and J lost 6, with 14 bases in between. Germline CDR1 and CDR2: SGHAT and FQDESV (reference sequence). The CDR3 loop spans 13 amino acids. The CDR3 DNA sequence: TGTGCCAGCAGCCCGGGACACCCCTCCGAGCAGTACTTC. The encoded protein is CASSPGHPSEQYF.

This clone was counted a single time. The chain links TRBV5-5 to TRBJ1-1, with 9 positions matching TRBD1. The CDR3 covers 15 residues. Losses at the gene ends were 4 bases for V and 6 bases for J; bases not matched to a gene: 10. Germline assignment: CDR1 SGHKS and CDR2 YYEKEE (reference sequence). CDR3 sequence: CASSIYRDRVSEAFF. The DNA of the CDR3 is TGTGCCAGCAGCATCTACCGGGACAGGGTATCTGAAGCTTTCTTT.

The rearrangement joins TRBV2 to TRBJ2-7; D is perhaps TRBD1 (7 bases). Germline-derived CDR1 and CDR2 are SNHLY and FYNNEI. V dropped 7 bases and J dropped 7 bases, with 14 bases sitting between them. The CDR3 length is 12 residues. The CDR3 here is CASTGGTEEQYF. CDR3 DNA: TGTGCCAGCACTGGGGGGACAGAGGAGCAGTACTTC.

The chain carries TRBV4-1 and TRBJ2-7; tentatively, D is TRBD2 (6 bases). Germline V lookup: CDR1 MGHRA, CDR2 YSYEKL. The V end lost 4 bases, the J end lost 4 bases, and 8 bases lay between the germline ends. This CDR3 contains 12 residues. The CDR3 here is CASSPSGYEQYF. The CDR3 DNA is TGCGCCAGCAGCCCCAGCGGGTACGAGCAGTACTTC.

The CDR3 loop is CASSFTGGRSNEQYF. CDR3 DNA sequence: TGTGCCAGCAGCTTCACAGGGGGCAGAAGCAACGAGCAGTACTTC. The chain links TRBV7-9 to TRBJ2-7; 9 bases line up with TRBD1. After removal of 3 bases from V and 5 bases from J, the junction contained 8 bases not matched to a gene. This CDR3 region has 15 residues. Per the germline V gene, CDR1 is SEHNR and CDR2 is FQNEAQ (reference sequence). Full variable domain (remainder filled in from reference TRBV7-9 and TRBJ2-7): DTGVSQNPRHKITKRGQNVTFRCDPISEHNRLYWYRQTLGQGPEFLTYFQNEAQLEKSRLLSDRFSAERPKGSFSTLEIQRTEQGDSAMYLCASSFTGGRSNEQYFGPGTRLTVT.

The V and J genes are TRBV19 and TRBJ1-5; 8 bases align to TRBD1. The CDR3 is 15 residues long. From germline, CDR1 is LNHDA and CDR2 SQIVND (reference sequence). V gave up 0 bases and J gave up 4 bases; unmatched junction bases: 2. CDR3: CASSIETGGNQPQHF. The CDR3 DNA is TGTGCCAGTAGTATAGAAACAGGGGGTAATCAGCCCCAGCATTTT.

The V and J genes are TRBV5-1 and TRBJ2-5; TRBD2 agrees at 10 bases. Germline trimming cut 7 bases from V and 3 bases from J; bases unmatched to any gene: 9. CDR3 length: 15 amino acids. The V gene's germline CDR1 is SGHRS and CDR2 YFSETQ. CDR3 DNA: TGCGCCAGCGGGCTTGGACTAGCGGACGAAGAGACCCAGTACTTC. Amino acid sequence: CASGLGLADEETQYF.

The V call is TRBV28, the J call TRBJ1-4, with 9 bases lining up with TRBD1. The CDR3 covers 14 residues. Germline values: CDR1 MDHEN, CDR2 SYDVKM. After removal of 6 bases from V and 8 bases from J, the junction contained 7 bases not matched to a gene. CDR3 residues: CASRSGQGWEKLFF. CDR3 DNA sequence: TGTGCCAGCAGGTCGGGACAGGGTTGGGAAAAACTGTTTTTT.